The 8 T cell receptor beta chains given below trace back to one sample, sequenced in a study of control samples from healthy donors and cancer patients. The protocol was immunoSEQ multiplex PCR, while the TCRdb copy is restricted to in-frame clones and leaves out a portion. The sample includes about 69,000 clones, roughly 80% of them seen just once. The specimen was PBMCs. These receptors were obtained from a woman in her 50s with lung cancer.

This rearrangement joins TRBV18 to TRBJ1-2; possible D gene TRBD1, 6 bases. The CDR3 is 14 residues long. The germline V and J ends were trimmed by 2 bases and 6 bases, with 13 bases remaining between them. The germline V gene encodes CDR1 KGHSH and CDR2 LQKENI. CDR3 in DNA: TGTGCCAGCTCACCAGGTCGCACAGGGCATGGCTACACCTTC. It specifies CASSPGRTGHGYTF.

The V call is TRBV5-4, the J call TRBJ1-2; D unresolved. Per germline, CDR1 SGHNT and CDR2 YYREEE (reference sequence). This CDR3 region has 12 residues. Trimming pared 5 bases from V and 6 bases from J, leaving 11 bases between. The CDR3 sequence is CASSPNTNGYTF. The CDR3, as DNA: TGTGCCAGCAGTCCTAACACAAATGGCTACACCTTC.

The chain links TRBV25-1 to TRBJ1-1; 11 positions agree with TRBD1. The CDR3 length is 17 residues. The ends lost 5 bases at V and 3 bases at J; junction bases unmatched: 11. Germline V gene sequence: CDR1 MGHDK, CDR2 SYGVNS. The CDR3: CASSTGTGGKKYTEAFF. The CDR3 DNA follows: TGTGCCAGCAGTACAGGGACAGGGGGTAAAAAGTACACTGAAGCTTTCTTT. Together with reference TRBV25-1 and TRBJ1-1, the CDR3 gives the full variable domain: EADIYQTPRYLVIGTGKKITLECSQTMGHDKMYWYQQDPGMELHLIHYSYGVNSTEKGDLSSESTVSRIRTEHFPLTLESARPSHTSQYLCASSTGTGGKKYTEAFFGQGTRLTVV.

The gene calls are TRBV4-2 and TRBJ2-7; TRBD1 aligns across 10 bases. The CDR3 has 15 residues. Germline trimming cut 0 bases from V and 6 bases from J; bases unmatched to any gene: 5. Germline-derived CDR1 and CDR2 are LGHNA and YNFKEQ. The CDR3 DNA follows: TGTGCCAGCAGCCAAGAAGGACAGGGGGTGGTCGAGCAGTACTTC. This encodes CASSQEGQGVVEQYF.

The rearrangement uses TRBV12-5 and TRBJ1-1; no definite D call. CDR3 length: 13 amino acids. CDR1 and CDR2 (germline): LGHNT, FRNRAP. The ends were cut back, 6 bases at V and 3 bases at J, with 11 bases in the middle. This CDR3 reads CASGKEGDTEAFF. CDR3 nucleotide sequence: TGTGCTAGTGGCAAAGAAGGAGACACTGAAGCTTTCTTT.

This clone has a handful of counts. CDR3: CASSSAGELFF. The CDR3 DNA reads TGTGCCAGCAGTTCGGCCGGGGAGCTGTTTTTT. This chain uses TRBV27 with TRBJ2-2; D not certain. The germline V gene has CDR1 MNHEY and CDR2 SMNVEV (reference sequence). The V gene lost 4 bases and the J gene lost 6 bases, with 3 bases spanning the gap. The CDR3 contains 11 residues.

The V call is TRBV7-2, the J call TRBJ2-3; TRBD2 is a possible D gene (5 bases). Germline lookup yields CDR1 SGHTA and CDR2 FQGNSA. CDR3 size: 14 residues. Deletions cut 8 bases from V and 0 bases from J, with 12 bases between. CDR3 sequence: CASYWEFSTDTQYF. CDR3 nucleotide sequence: TGTGCCAGCTATTGGGAGTTTAGCACAGATACGCAGTATTTT.

This chain connects TRBV28 to TRBJ2-5; 7 nucleotides line up with TRBD1. With V trimmed by 1 base and J by 5 bases, 1 base remained unmatched. CDR3 length: 13 residues. The germline V gene has CDR1 MDHEN and CDR2 SYDVKM. CDR3 bases: TGTGCCAGCAGTTTATTACAGGGGGAGACCCAGTACTTC. This sequence encodes CASSLLQGETQYF.